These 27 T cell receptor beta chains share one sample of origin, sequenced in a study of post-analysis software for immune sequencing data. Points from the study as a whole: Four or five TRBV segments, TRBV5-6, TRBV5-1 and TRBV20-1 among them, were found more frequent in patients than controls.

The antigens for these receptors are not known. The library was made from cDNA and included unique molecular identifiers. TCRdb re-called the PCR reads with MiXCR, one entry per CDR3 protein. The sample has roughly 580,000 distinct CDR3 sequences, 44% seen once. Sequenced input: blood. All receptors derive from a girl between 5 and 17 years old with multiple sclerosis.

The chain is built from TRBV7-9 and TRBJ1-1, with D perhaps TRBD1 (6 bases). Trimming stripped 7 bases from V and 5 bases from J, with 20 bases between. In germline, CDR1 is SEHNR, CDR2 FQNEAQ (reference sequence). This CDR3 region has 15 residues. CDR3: CASTPYRGRGTEAFF. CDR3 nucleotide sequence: TGTGCCAGCACCCCTTATCGGGGGCGTGGTACTGAAGCTTTCTTT.

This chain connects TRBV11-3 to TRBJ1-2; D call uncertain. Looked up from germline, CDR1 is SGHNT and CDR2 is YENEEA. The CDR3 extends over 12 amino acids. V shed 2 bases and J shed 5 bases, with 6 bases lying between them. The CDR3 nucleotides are TGTGCCAGCAGCTTATATAGTTATGGCTACACCTTC. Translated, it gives CASSLYSYGYTF.

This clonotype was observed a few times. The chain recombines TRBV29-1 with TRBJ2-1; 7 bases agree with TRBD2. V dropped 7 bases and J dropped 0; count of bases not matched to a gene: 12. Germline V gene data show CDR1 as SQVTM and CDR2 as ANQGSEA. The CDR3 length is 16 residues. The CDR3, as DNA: TGCAGCGGGAACACCATAGCGGGTAGCTCCTACAATGAGCAGTTCTTC. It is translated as CSGNTIAGSSYNEQFF.

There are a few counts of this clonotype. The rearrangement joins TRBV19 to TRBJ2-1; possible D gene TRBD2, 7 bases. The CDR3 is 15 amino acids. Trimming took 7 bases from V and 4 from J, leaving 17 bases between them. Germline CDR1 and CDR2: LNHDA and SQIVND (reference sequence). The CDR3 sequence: CASTSRGGRYNEQFF. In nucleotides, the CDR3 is TGTGCCAGTACATCAAGGGGGGGCCGGTACAATGAGCAGTTCTTC. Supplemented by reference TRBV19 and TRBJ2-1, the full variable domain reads DGGITQSPKYLFRKEGQNVTLSCEQNLNHDAMYWYRQDPGQGLRLIYYSQIVNDFQKGDIAEGYSVSREKKESFPLTVTSAQKNPTAFYLCASTSRGGRYNEQFFGPGTRLTVL.

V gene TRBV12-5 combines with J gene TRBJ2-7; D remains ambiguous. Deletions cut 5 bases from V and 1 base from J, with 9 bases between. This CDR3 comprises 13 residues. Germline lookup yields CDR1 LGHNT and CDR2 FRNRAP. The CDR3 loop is CASGNSASYEQYF. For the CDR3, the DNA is TGTGCTAGTGGTAACTCCGCGTCCTACGAGCAGTACTTC.

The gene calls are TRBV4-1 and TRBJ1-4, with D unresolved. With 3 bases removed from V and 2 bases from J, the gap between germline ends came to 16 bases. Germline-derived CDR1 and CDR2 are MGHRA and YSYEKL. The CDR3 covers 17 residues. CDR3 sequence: CASSHKELVGTNEKLFF. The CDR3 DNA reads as TGCGCCAGCAGCCACAAAGAATTGGTAGGGACTAATGAAAAACTGTTTTTT.

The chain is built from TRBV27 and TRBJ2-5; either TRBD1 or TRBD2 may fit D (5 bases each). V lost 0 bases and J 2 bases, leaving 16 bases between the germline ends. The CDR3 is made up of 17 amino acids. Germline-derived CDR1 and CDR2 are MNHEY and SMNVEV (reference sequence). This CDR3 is CASSLSWGTHPQETQYF. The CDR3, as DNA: TGTGCCAGCAGTTTATCGTGGGGGACCCACCCTCAAGAGACCCAGTACTTC.

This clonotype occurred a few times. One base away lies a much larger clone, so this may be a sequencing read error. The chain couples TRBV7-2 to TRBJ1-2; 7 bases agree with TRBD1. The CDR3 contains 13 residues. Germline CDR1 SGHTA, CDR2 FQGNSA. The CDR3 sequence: CANSPGQNYGYTF. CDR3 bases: TGTGCCAACAGCCCGGGACAGAACTATGGCTACACCTTC.

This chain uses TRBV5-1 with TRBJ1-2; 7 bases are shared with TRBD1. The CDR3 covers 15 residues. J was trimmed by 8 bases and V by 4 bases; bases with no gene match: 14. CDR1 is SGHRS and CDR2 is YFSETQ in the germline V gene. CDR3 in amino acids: CASSLTDRVSTGYTF. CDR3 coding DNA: TGCGCCAGCAGCCTAACTGACAGGGTTTCGACGGGCTACACCTTC.

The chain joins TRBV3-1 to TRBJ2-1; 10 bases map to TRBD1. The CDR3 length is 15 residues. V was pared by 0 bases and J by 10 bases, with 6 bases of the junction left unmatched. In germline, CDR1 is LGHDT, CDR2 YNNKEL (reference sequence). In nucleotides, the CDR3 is TGTGCCAGCAGCCAAGAGGGGACAGGGGACAGGGAGCAGTTCTTC. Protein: CASSQEGTGDREQFF.

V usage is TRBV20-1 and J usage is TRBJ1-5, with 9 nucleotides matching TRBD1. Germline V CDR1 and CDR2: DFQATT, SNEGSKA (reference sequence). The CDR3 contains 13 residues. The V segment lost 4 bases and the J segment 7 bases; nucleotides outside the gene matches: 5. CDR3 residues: CSATDRGNQPQHF. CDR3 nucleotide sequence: TGCAGTGCTACGGACAGGGGAAACCAGCCCCAGCATTTT.

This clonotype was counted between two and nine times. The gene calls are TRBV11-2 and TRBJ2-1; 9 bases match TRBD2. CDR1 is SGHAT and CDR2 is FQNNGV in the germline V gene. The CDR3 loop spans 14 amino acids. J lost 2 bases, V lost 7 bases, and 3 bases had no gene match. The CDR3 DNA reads TGTGCCAGCACCCGGACTAGCGCCTACAATGAGCAGTTCTTC. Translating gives CASTRTSAYNEQFF.

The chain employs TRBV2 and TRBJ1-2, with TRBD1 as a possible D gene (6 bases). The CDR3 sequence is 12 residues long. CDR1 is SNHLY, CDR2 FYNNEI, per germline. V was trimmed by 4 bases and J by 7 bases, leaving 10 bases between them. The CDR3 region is CASSAGGSGYTF. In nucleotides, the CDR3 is TGTGCCAGCAGTGCGGGGGGCAGTGGCTACACCTTC.

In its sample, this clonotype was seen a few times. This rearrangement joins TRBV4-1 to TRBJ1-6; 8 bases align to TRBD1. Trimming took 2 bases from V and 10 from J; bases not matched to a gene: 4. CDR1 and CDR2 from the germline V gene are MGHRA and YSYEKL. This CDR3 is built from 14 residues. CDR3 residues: CASSQLTGESPLHF. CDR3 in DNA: TGCGCCAGCAGCCAACTGACAGGGGAATCACCCCTCCACTTT.

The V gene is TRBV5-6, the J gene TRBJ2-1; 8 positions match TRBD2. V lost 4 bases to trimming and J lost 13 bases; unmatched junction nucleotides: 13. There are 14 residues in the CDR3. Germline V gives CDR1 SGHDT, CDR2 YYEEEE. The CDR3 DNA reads TGTGCCAGCAGCCCGCCGGGACTAGTTTTTAGTCAGTTCTTC. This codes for CASSPPGLVFSQFF. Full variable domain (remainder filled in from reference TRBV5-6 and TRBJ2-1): DAGVTQSPTHLIKTRGQQVTLRCSPKSGHDTVSWYQQALGQGPQFIFQYYEEEERQRGNFPDRFSGHQFPNYSSELNVNALLLGDSALYLCASSPPGLVFSQFFGPGTRLTVL.

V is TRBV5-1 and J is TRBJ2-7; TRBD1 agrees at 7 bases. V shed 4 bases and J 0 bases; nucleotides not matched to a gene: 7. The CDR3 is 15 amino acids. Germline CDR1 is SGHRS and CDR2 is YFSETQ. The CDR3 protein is CASSADRLSSYEQYF. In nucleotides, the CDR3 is TGCGCCAGCAGCGCGGACAGGTTGAGCTCCTACGAGCAGTACTTC.

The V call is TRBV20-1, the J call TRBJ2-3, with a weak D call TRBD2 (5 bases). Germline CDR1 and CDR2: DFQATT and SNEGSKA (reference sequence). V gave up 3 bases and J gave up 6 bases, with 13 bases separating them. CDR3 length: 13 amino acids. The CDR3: CSASWEWVDTQYF. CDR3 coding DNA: TGCAGTGCTAGTTGGGAGTGGGTGGATACGCAGTATTTT.

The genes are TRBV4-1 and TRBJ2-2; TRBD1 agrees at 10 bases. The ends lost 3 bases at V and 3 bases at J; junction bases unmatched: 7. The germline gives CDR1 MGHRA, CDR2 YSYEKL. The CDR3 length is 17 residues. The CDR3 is CASSHLAGTGDTGELFF. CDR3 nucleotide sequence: TGCGCCAGCAGCCATTTAGCCGGGACAGGGGACACCGGGGAGCTGTTTTTT.

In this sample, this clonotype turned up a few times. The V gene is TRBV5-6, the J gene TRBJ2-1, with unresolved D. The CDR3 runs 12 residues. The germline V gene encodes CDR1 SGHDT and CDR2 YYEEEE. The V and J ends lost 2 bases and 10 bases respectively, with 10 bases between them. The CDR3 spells CASSFVPMEQFF. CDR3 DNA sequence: TGTGCCAGCAGCTTCGTACCAATGGAGCAGTTCTTC.

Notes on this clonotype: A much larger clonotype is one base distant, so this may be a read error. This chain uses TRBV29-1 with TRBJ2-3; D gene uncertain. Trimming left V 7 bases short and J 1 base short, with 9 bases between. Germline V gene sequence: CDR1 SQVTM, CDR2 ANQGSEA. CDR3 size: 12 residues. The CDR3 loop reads CSGDTGTDTQYF. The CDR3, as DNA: TGCAGCGGTGATACGGGCACAGATACGCAGTATTTT.

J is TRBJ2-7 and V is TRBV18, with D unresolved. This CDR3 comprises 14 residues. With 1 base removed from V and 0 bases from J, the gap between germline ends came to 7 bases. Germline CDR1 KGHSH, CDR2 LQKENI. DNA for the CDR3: TGTGCCAGCTCACCACAGGGCAACTCCTACGAGCAGTACTTC. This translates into CASSPQGNSYEQYF.

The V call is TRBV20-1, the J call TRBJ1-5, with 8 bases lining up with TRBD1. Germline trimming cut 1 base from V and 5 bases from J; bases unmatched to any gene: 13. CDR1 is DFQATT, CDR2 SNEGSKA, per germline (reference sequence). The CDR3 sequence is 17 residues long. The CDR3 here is CSARAPDRANRDQPQHF. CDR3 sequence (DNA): TGCAGTGCTAGAGCTCCGGACAGGGCAAATCGGGATCAGCCCCAGCATTTT.

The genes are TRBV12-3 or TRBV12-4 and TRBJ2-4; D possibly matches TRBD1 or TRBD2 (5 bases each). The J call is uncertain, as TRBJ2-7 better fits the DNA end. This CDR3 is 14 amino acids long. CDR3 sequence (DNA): TGTGCCAGCAGATCCGGGACCCCAGGTTACGAGCAGTACTTC. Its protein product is CASRSGTPGYEQYF.

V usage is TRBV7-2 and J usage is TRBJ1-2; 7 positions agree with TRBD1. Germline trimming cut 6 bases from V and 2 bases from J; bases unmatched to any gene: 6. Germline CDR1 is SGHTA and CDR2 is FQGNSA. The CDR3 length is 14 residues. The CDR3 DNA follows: TGTGCCAGCAGTTTGGGACAGCAGAACTATGGCTACACCTTC. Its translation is CASSLGQQNYGYTF.

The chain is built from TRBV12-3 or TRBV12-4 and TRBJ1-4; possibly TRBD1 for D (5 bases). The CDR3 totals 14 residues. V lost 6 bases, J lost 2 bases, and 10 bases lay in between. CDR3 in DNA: TGTGCCAGCAGCCCGGGACCGACTAATGAAAAACTGTTTTTT. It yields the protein CASSPGPTNEKLFF.

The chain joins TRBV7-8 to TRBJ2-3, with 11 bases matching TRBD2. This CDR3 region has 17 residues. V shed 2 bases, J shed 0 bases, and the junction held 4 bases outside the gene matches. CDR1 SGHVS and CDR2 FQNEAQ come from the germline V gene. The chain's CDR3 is CASSLRRLAGSTDTQYF. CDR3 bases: TGTGCCAGCAGCTTAAGGAGACTAGCGGGGAGCACAGATACGCAGTATTTT.

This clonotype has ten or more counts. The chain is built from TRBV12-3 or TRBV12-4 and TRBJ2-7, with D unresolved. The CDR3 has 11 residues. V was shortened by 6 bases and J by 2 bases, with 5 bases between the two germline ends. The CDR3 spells CASSLPYEQYF. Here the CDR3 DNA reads TGTGCCAGCAGCCTCCCCTACGAGCAGTACTTC.